Presented here are 21 T cell receptor beta chains from one specimen sequenced in a study of shared clonotypes between healthy human individuals. Sequenced by immunoSEQ multiplex PCR; TCRdb stores in-frame clones only, minus some. Among 1 million to 1.3 million clones, more than 75% were seen once, and the ten largest hold 0.5% to 0.65%. The sequencing sample was made of memory CD4+ T cells from PBMCs. Subset: CD45RA-negative fraction. The receptors shown here come from a young man in good health. Some clones in this sample may be carry-over from other donors' samples.

Concerning this clone: Within the sample, other DNA sequences also encode this same CDR3. The gene calls are TRBV11-2 and TRBJ2-1; the D is unclear. The length of the CDR3 is 15 residues. V dropped 3 bases and J dropped 1 base, with 10 bases sitting between them. Per germline, CDR1 SGHAT and CDR2 FQNNGV. Here the CDR3 reads CASSFTSGSYNEQFF. As DNA, the CDR3 is TGTGCCAGCAGCTTTACCTCCGGTTCCTACAATGAGCAGTTCTTC. The full variable domain, with the rest looked up from reference TRBV11-2 and TRBJ2-1, is EAGVAQSPRYKIIEKRQSVAFWCNPISGHATLYWYQQILGQGPKLLIQFQNNGVVDDSQLPKDRFSAERLKGVDSTLKIQPAKLEDSAVYLCASSFTSGSYNEQFFGPGTRLTVL.

This chain links TRBV19 with TRBJ2-4, with TRBD2 matching over 10 bases. CDR1 is LNHDA and CDR2 is SQIVND in the germline V gene (reference sequence). Germline trimming cut 2 bases from V and 1 base from J; bases unmatched to any gene: 5. The CDR3 consists of 17 residues. CDR3 in DNA: TGTGCCAGTAGTATAACTAGCGGGAATAGGGCCAAAAACATTCAGTACTTC. This encodes CASSITSGNRAKNIQYF.

This clone was found once. The chain has TRBV29-1 and TRBJ2-7; D perhaps matches TRBD1 (6 bases). CDR1 is SQVTM, CDR2 ANQGSEA, per germline. Between the trimmed V and J ends, which lost 6 bases and 4 bases, there was a span of 13 bases. The CDR3 has 12 amino acids. CDR3 in DNA: TGCAGCGTACAGGGAGCGGCATACGAGCAGTACTTC. Residues: CSVQGAAYEQYF.

This clone was seen a single time. The chain employs TRBV5-6 and TRBJ1-1; D is unclear. Trimming pared 0 bases from V and 1 base from J, leaving 10 bases between. The CDR3 has 15 residues. Germline assignment: CDR1 SGHDT and CDR2 YYEEEE. Here the CDR3 DNA reads TGTGCCAGCAGCTTGGATGGCAGGCCGAACACTGAAGCTTTCTTT. This codes for CASSLDGRPNTEAFF.

The rearrangement links TRBV6-4 to TRBJ2-3, with TRBD1 matching over 9 bases. CDR3 size: 13 residues. V dropped 6 bases and J dropped 5; count of bases not matched to a gene: 3. CDR1 MRHNA and CDR2 SNTAGT come from the germline V gene. CDR3 loop: CASRQGAGDTQYF. Here the CDR3 DNA reads TGTGCCAGCAGACAGGGGGCGGGAGATACGCAGTATTTT.

The chain couples TRBV7-3 to TRBJ2-3; D gene unclear. The CDR3 length is 14 residues. Germline CDR1 SGHTA, CDR2 FQGTGA. V was pared by 1 base and J by 1 base, with 6 bases between. The CDR3, as DNA: TGTGCCAGCAGCTTAAGTGGCGGCACAGATACGCAGTATTTT. It codes for CASSLSGGTDTQYF.

This chain joins TRBV9 and TRBJ1-1; 7 bases are shared with TRBD1. Germline V gives CDR1 SGDLS, CDR2 YYNGEE. Trimming removed 3 bases from V and 9 bases from J; junction bases left unmatched: 11. The CDR3 totals 14 residues. CDR3 region: CASSATGHLSQAFF. The CDR3 region has the DNA TGTGCCAGCAGCGCGACAGGGCATTTGTCTCAAGCTTTCTTT.

This sequence joins TRBV28 and TRBJ2-3; D not resolved. Trimming shortened V by 7 bases and J by 1 base, and 15 bases separated the two germline ends. Germline-derived CDR1 and CDR2 are MDHEN and SYDVKM. The CDR3 runs 15 residues. CDR3 sequence reads: CASTSPRAGTDTQYF. CDR3 bases: TGTGCCAGCACCTCACCCCGCGCAGGCACAGATACGCAGTATTTT.

V gene TRBV27 combines with J gene TRBJ1-2; TRBD1 aligns across 7 bases. The junction had 10 bases not matched to a gene; V was cut back by 5 bases and J by 7 bases. Germline CDR1 reads MNHEY; CDR2 reads SMNVEV (reference sequence). The CDR3 sequence is 14 residues long. CDR3 DNA sequence: TGTGCCAGCAGTCTAAACAGGGGTCAGGCTGGCTACACCTTC. It encodes CASSLNRGQAGYTF.

This CDR3 reads CASSPEAVAHGYTF. CDR3 DNA sequence: TGTGCCAGCTCACCTGAGGCAGTCGCTCATGGCTACACCTTC. The chain combines TRBV18 with TRBJ1-2; no firm D call. The V gene's germline CDR1 is KGHSH and CDR2 LQKENI. CDR3 length equals 14 residues. V was cut by 3 bases and J by 6 bases, with 14 bases left in between.

The chain couples TRBV7-2 to TRBJ2-2; D uncertain. From germline, CDR1 is SGHTA and CDR2 FQGNSA. The V end lost 5 bases, the J end lost 5 bases, and 18 bases lay between the germline ends. The CDR3 is 16 amino acids. The CDR3 coding sequence is TGTGCCAGCAGCAAACGCCCGCTAGACTTTACCGGGGAGCTGTTTTTT. It codes for CASSKRPLDFTGELFF.

The chain joins TRBV9 to TRBJ2-3; no clear D gene. The CDR3 covers 13 residues. Germline CDR1 is SGDLS and CDR2 is YYNGEE. V lost 9 bases and J lost 0, with 11 bases in between. CDR3 amino acids: CATLVPSTDTQYF. In nucleotides, the CDR3 is TGTGCCACCTTGGTCCCAAGCACAGATACGCAGTATTTT.

The chain carries TRBV20-1 and TRBJ1-4; D may be TRBD1 (5 bases). V lost 3 bases and J 10 bases, leaving 9 bases between the germline ends. The CDR3 length is 11 residues. Germline CDR1 DFQATT, CDR2 SNEGSKA (reference sequence). The chain's CDR3 is CSARWGGKLFF. CDR3 DNA: TGCAGTGCTAGGTGGGGGGGAAAACTGTTTTTT.

A word on this clone: This sample also contains other DNA sequences that code for the same CDR3. V is TRBV30 and J is TRBJ2-2; D remains unclear. The germline CDR1 and CDR2 sequences are GTSNPN and SVGIG (reference sequence). CDR3 length: 13 amino acids. Between the trimmed V and J ends, which lost 3 bases and 1 base, there was a span of 6 bases. In nucleotides, the CDR3 is TGTGCCTGGAGAGGTGTGAACACCGGGGAGCTGTTTTTT. It encodes CAWRGVNTGELFF.

In this sample, this clone turned up once. This chain connects TRBV27 to TRBJ2-3; D remains unclear. CDR1 MNHEY and CDR2 SMNVEV come from the germline V gene (reference sequence). Trimming took 0 bases from V and 0 from J, leaving 19 bases between them. This CDR3 contains 19 residues. CDR3 region: CASSLSIRNFKTSTDTQYF. CDR3 DNA: TGTGCCAGCAGTTTATCGATTCGGAACTTTAAAACTAGCACAGATACGCAGTATTTT.

This clone was picked up many times. J is TRBJ2-3 and V is TRBV4-1; D is uncertain. The CDR3 runs to 17 residues. The germline gives CDR1 MGHRA, CDR2 YSYEKL. V lost 1 base to trimming and J lost 3 bases, with 17 bases between them. The CDR3 DNA sequence: TGCGCCAGCAGCCAAGCTCGTATCGGAAAGGAGACAGATACGCAGTATTTT. It is translated as CASSQARIGKETDTQYF.

This clone has more than one count but fewer than ten. J is TRBJ1-2 and V is TRBV9; D unclear. The V end lost 4 bases, the J end lost 4 bases, and 14 bases lay between the germline ends. The CDR3 loop spans 14 amino acids. Germline V CDR1 and CDR2: SGDLS, YYNGEE. The CDR3 DNA reads as TGTGCCAGCAGCTCCGGACGGGGAGGCTATGGCTACACCTTC. It yields the protein CASSSGRGGYGYTF.

The CDR3 protein is CASSPRRTLSTDTQYF. CDR3 DNA sequence: TGTGCCAGCAGCCCGCGAAGGACACTTAGCACAGATACGCAGTATTTT. The chain couples TRBV5-4 to TRBJ2-3, with TRBD1 as a possible D gene (5 bases). This CDR3 region has 16 residues. Trimming shortened V by 4 bases and J by 0 bases, and 15 bases separated the two germline ends. In germline, CDR1 is SGHNT, CDR2 YYREEE (reference sequence).

The chain recombines TRBV7-9 with TRBJ2-5; 10 nucleotides match TRBD1. This CDR3 spans 18 amino acids. J lost 5 bases, V lost 5 bases, and 17 bases had no gene match. Germline CDR1 is SEHNR and CDR2 is FQNEAQ (reference sequence). CDR3 in amino acids: CASSTPKTTGGRLETQYF. The CDR3 DNA follows: TGTGCCAGCAGCACCCCCAAAACGACAGGGGGCCGGCTGGAGACCCAGTACTTC.

The V and J genes are TRBV5-5 and TRBJ2-1; 8 bases map to TRBD2. The ends lost 4 bases at V and 0 bases at J; junction bases unmatched: 3. Germline CDR1 SGHKS, CDR2 YYEKEE (reference sequence). The CDR3 loop spans 15 amino acids. The CDR3 DNA follows: TGTGCCAGCAGCACAAGCGGGAGCTCCTACAATGAGCAGTTCTTC. This sequence encodes CASSTSGSSYNEQFF.

The chain links TRBV5-6 to TRBJ1-1; possible D gene TRBD1, 6 bases. Germline V gene data show CDR1 as SGHDT and CDR2 as YYEEEE. With 4 bases removed from V and 5 bases from J, the gap between germline ends came to 15 bases. CDR3 size: 14 residues. The CDR3 coding sequence is TGTGCCAGCAGCGGCCAGGCAGGGGAGACTGAAGCTTTCTTT. This translates into CASSGQAGETEAFF.